This TCR beta chain originates from a study of regulatory T cells in long-lasting Graves disease (dated by TCRdb to the early 2020s). With regard to the full study: Patients with newly diagnosed Graves' disease had been on antithyroid drugs for under 3 months. Persistent Graves' disease patients were compared with newly diagnosed Graves' disease patients by peripheral blood TCR sequencing and RNA sequencing. TCR sequencing covered some 13 persistent and approximately 20 newly diagnosed Graves' disease patients, some 35 samples in total. The study took place in China and was registered as a clinical trial.

The sample's time point label is to be understood as: newly diagnosed GD, antithyroid drugs for less than 3 months. For both TCR sequencing and RNA sequencing, RNA was extracted from PBMCs using TRIzol. The diagnosis of Graves' disease was made according to American Thyroid Association guidelines. Patients for the study were recruited at an endocrinology department in Xi'an, China. Each patient gave around 9.2 milliliters of peripheral blood, collected in an EDTA anticoagulant tube. Ficoll Paque Plus density gradient separation was used to isolate PBMCs, and no additional T cell sorting was done. An Agilent 2100 Bioanalyzer and agarose gel were used to assess RNA quality, and a NanoDrop 2000 was used to measure RNA concentration. This clonotype was observed at least ten times. Its specific antigen is unknown. No much larger clonotype is one base removed from it; base qualities were not supplied. The library came from multiplex PCR. The reads were generated on an Illumina HiSeq 4000. iRepertoire HTBI primers and Arm-PCR amplification of CDR3 regions were used to construct TCR beta libraries. PCR products were gel purified before sequencing. The authors' pipeline ran thus. Gene usage analysis of CDR3 amino acid clonotypes relied on the 60 or so TRBV and around 13 TRBJ segments identified across samples. COPE and FqMerger were used to merge the filtered high-quality paired reads into contigs. BLAST was used to align contigs to IMGT TRBV, TRBD and TRBJ reference genes, and CDR3 was defined according to IMGT. Any clonotype with a frequency above 0.1% was classified as a highly expanded clone. Shannon entropy served as the measure of repertoire diversity, while the Gini coefficient captured V-J evenness. A clonotype found in more than one individual was treated as public. TCRdb took the public reads, trimmed them with fastp at Q25, ran MiXCR for clone calling and kept in-frame beta chains. Merged by CDR3 protein, the rows form single entries marked with the most common genes and DNA. The V and J calls come from TCRdb's annotation, not from the publication. The sample table records about 420,000 distinct CDR3 sequences; about 16% of these occur just once. The ten largest clones take up around a quarter of the sample.

What the research found in general, with its limitations: The study examined only peripheral blood because the primary lesion, thyroid tissue, could not be accessed. More public clonotypes were shared among persistent patients (about 2,800) than among newly diagnosed patients (approximately 930). Sequencing and analysis were limited to the TCR beta chain. The authors acknowledged the small sample size as a limitation that may reduce accuracy. Persistent disease showed preferential use of TRBV28, TRBJ1-2 and TRBJ2-5, whereas newly diagnosed disease favored TRBV20-1 and TRBJ2-1. Lower TCR Shannon entropy and fewer highly expanded clones were observed in persistent Graves' disease patients than in newly diagnosed patients, which suggested clonal expansion.

V is reduced by 2 bases and J by 7 bases, leaving a spacing of 6 bases between them. Via the germline V gene (reference sequence), CDR1 is MNHEY and CDR2 SMNVEV. The CDR3 runs 12 amino acids, cysteine and phenylalanine included. Just the 36-base CDR3 DNA is kept, in frame starting at base 1. The data were also submitted as part of a second study, on T cells in Graves' hyperthyroidism and ophthalmopathy. The second source states: Stable Graves' hyperthyroidism was defined as no progression to ophthalmopathy during 18 months of follow-up. The hyperthyroidism patients were between 18 and 65 years old and newly diagnosed, with a disease duration of less than 2 months. Patients with uncontrolled infections, other autoimmune diseases, pregnancy or lactation were excluded. Clinical symptoms, serum thyroxine and TRAb, thyroid ultrasound, and orbital computed tomography formed the basis for the diagnoses. The TCR CDR3 was subjected to a first round of RT-PCR using the HTBI primer set and the Qiagen OneStep RT-PCR kit. Most expanded thyroid clonotypes (frequency above 0.001) were also detected in blood, a finding suggesting that blood repertoires may reflect thyroid immune responses. A model built on a 13 V-J signature distinguished ophthalmopathy from stable hyperthyroidism, reaching about 88% sensitivity and about 81% specificity in cross-validation and 80%/75% in testing. In validation, the model predicted progression to ophthalmopathy with 60% to 71% sensitivity and roughly 75% specificity, a median of 6.5 months before onset. To identify TCR V-J signatures that set the groups apart, the researchers used a discovery cohort of about a hundred patients, made up of some 41 with Graves' ophthalmopathy and about 60 with stable Graves' hyperthyroidism. Prospective prediction of ophthalmopathy was tested in an independent validation cohort consisting of 18 hyperthyroidism patients and 15 to 17 patients who later progressed to ophthalmopathy. For training and testing, the 100 or so patients in the discovery cohort were randomly divided in a 7:3 ratio. The study also compared thyroid tissue and blood T-cell repertoires from about six Graves' hyperthyroidism patients. After sampling, hyperthyroidism patients received methimazole starting at 30 mg daily, and ophthalmopathy patients received high-dose intravenous methylprednisolone. Libraries were constructed in a second round of multiplex PCR, after which size selection and purification were performed. The libraries were sequenced on an Illumina HiSeq2000 using paired-end 100 bp reads. SOAPnuke was used to process the raw data, throwing out any read that contained adapters or uncalled bases, had a mean Phred below 15, or lacked an exact constant-primer or identifier match. High-quality paired reads were merged with COPE v1.2.5, and unique nucleotide sequences were defined as clonotypes. MiTCR v1.1 was used to align clonotypes to the IMGT TRBV, TRBD and TRBJ reference segments. Analysis was restricted to V-J combinations with a frequency above 0.0001, which covered about 99% of repertoires. The TCS score was defined as F50 (clonal expansion) divided by E x V (chaos), with BLOSUM62-based TCRdist calculated between CDR3 peptides within each V-J. Welch's t-statistics and random forest reduced fewer than 550 V-J features to roughly 13, which were used in a naive Bayes classifier (R e1071). Sample size was not statistically predetermined, and investigators were not blinded to group allocation. The paper describes TCR Vbeta CDR3 sequencing of 130 to 150 peripheral blood samples, made up of 40 to 45 ophthalmopathy patients, more than 70 hyperthyroidism patients and about 17 progressor patients.

The chain is assembled from TRBV27 and TRBJ2-1; no confident D gene assignment can be made. The receptor was derived from a woman aged 18-29 years with Graves disease. Donor details come from another sample of the same person, matched by shared clones. The sequencing here drew on peripheral blood mononuclear cells (PBMCs), taken at new diagnosis, from a patient treated with antithyroid drugs. At the DNA level, the sequence is TGTGCCAGCAGTTTAACCGCAAATGAGCAGTTCTTC. It specifies CASSLTANEQFF.